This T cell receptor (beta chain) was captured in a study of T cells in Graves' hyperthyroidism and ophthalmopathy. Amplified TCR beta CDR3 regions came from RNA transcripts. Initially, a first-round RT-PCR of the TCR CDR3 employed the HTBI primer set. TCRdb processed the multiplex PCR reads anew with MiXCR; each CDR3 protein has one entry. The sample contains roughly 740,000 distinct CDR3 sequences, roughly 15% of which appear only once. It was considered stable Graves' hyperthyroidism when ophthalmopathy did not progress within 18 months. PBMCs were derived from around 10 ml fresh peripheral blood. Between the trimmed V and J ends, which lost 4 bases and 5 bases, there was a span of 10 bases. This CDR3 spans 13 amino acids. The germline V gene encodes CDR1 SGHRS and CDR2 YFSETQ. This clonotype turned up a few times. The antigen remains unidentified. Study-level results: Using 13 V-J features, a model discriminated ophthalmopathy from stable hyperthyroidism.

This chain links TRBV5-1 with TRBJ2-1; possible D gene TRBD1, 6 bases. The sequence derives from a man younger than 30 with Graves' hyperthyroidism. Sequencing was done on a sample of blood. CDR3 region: CASSPRTDNEQFF. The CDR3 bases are TGCGCCAGCAGCCCCCGGACAGACAATGAGCAGTTCTTC. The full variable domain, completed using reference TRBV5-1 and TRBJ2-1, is KAGVTQTPRYLIKTRGQQVTLSCSPISGHRSVSWYQQTPGQGLQFLFEYFSETQRNKGNFPGRFSGRQFSNSRSEMNVSTLELGDSALYLCASSPRTDNEQFFGPGTRLTVL.